This T cell receptor (beta chain) was sequenced in a study of shared clonotypes between healthy human individuals. Notes on the study in general: Some clonotypes were shared by all four sorted-subset donors, while others were not shared. The non-shared ones had lower generation probabilities than the shared ones.

The assay was immunoSEQ multiplex PCR, and TCRdb's table has in-frame clones only and misses some. The sample comprises approximately 1,500,000 clones, around 98% of which are singletons, and about 0.45% rests with the top ten. In regard to this clone: Its antigen is as yet unknown.

This sequence originates from a man aged 25 to 40 in good health. Material: naive CD4+ T cells sorted from blood. The subset here: CD45RA+ positively selected.

CDR3 sequence: CASSLQGPGGYTF. DNA of the CDR3: TGTGCCAGCAGTTTACAGGGTCCGGGAGGCTACACCTTC. The J gene is TRBJ1-2, the V gene TRBV5-4; possibly TRBD1 for D (6 bases). Germline-derived CDR1 and CDR2 are SGHNT and YYREEE (reference sequence). Deletions cut 5 bases from V and 8 bases from J, with 16 bases between. The CDR3 is 13 residues long.